This TCR beta chain was sequenced for a study of shared clonotypes between healthy human individuals. The CDR3 has 14 residues. Losses at the gene ends were 4 bases for V and 7 bases for J; bases not matched to a gene: 6. Germline CDR1 reads MNHEY; CDR2 reads SMNVEV (reference sequence). Using immunoSEQ multiplex PCR, the repertoire was profiled, and TCRdb retains in-frame clones only, with some absent. The table lists a few million clones, over 85% of them singletons. The clonotype comes from a man aged 18 to 30 in good health. Some clones in this sample may be carry-over from other donors' samples. The chain couples TRBV27 to TRBJ2-1; the match to TRBD1 covers 8 bases. Sequencing used naive CD4+ T cells from PBMCs. This sample's subset: CD45RA+ positively selected. CDR3 coding DNA: TGTGCCAGCAGTTGGCTGAGACAGGGGAATGAGCAGTTCTTC. Translating it yields CASSWLRQGNEQFF.